Each of the 28 T cell receptor beta chains below was sequenced from the same sample in a study of blood T cell repertoires in COVID-19. The repertoire was sequenced with immunoSEQ multiplex PCR; TCRdb's copy has only in-frame clones and lacks some. The sample records 140,000 to 150,000 clones, about 88% being singletons. Sample: peripheral blood. The receptors derive from a human donor with COVID-19, enrolled during active disease. The donor label of this sample is uncertain.

This rearrangement joins TRBV30 to TRBJ1-5; TRBD1 matches 9 bases. The V and J ends lost 0 bases and 7 bases, in that order; junction bases with no gene match: 7. Per germline, CDR1 GTSNPN and CDR2 SVGIG (reference sequence). The CDR3 extends over 15 amino acids. For the CDR3, the DNA is TGTGCCTGGAGTGTAACAGGGGGCGCTGGCCAGCCCCAGCATTTT. Encoded protein: CAWSVTGGAGQPQHF.

The chain links TRBV7-9 to TRBJ1-1; tentatively, D is TRBD1 (5 bases). CDR3 size: 14 residues. V gave up 2 bases and J gave up 5 bases, with 12 bases separating them. From germline, CDR1 is SEHNR and CDR2 FQNEAQ (reference sequence). The CDR3 sequence: CASSLLGEGTEAFF. CDR3 DNA sequence: TGTGCCAGCAGCTTACTGGGGGAGGGAACTGAAGCTTTCTTT.

This chain uses TRBV6-1 with TRBJ1-4; possible D gene TRBD1, 5 bases. This CDR3 region has 14 residues. CDR1 is MNHNS, CDR2 SASEGT, per germline. V shed 2 bases and J shed 4 bases, with 8 bases lying between them. The CDR3, as DNA: TGTGCCAGCAGTGAAACAGGATTTAATGAAAAACTGTTTTTT. The encoded protein is CASSETGFNEKLFF.

V is TRBV10-3 and J is TRBJ2-1; the match to TRBD2 covers 7 bases. V shed 6 bases and J 8 bases; nucleotides not matched to a gene: 4. From germline, CDR1 is ENHRY and CDR2 SYGVKD. This CDR3 has 12 amino acids. CDR3 nucleotides: TGTGCCATCAGGGCGGGAGCGTATGAGCAGTTCTTC. Translation: CAIRAGAYEQFF.

The gene calls are TRBV19 and TRBJ1-5; D possibly corresponds to TRBD1 (5 bases). The germline gives CDR1 LNHDA, CDR2 SQIVND (reference sequence). The CDR3 is made up of 14 amino acids. The V end was cut by 3 bases, the J end by 6 bases, with 12 bases between. This chain's CDR3 is CASSIWGGSQPQHF. Here the CDR3 DNA reads TGTGCCAGTAGTATTTGGGGGGGGAGTCAGCCCCAGCATTTT.

The rearrangement uses TRBV24-1 and TRBJ1-1; 8 positions agree with TRBD1. The J segment lost 1 base and the V segment lost 10 bases, leaving 13 bases of the junction unmatched. Per the germline V gene, CDR1 is KGHDR and CDR2 is SFDVKD. The CDR3 runs to 16 residues. For the CDR3, the DNA is TGTGCCACGAACTCCCAGACAGGGGCAAGGAACACTGAAGCTTTCTTT. This translates into CATNSQTGARNTEAFF.

The V call is TRBV6-2 or TRBV6-3, the J call TRBJ1-3; D not certain. Trimming pared 2 bases from V and 4 bases from J, leaving 21 bases between. The germline V gene has CDR1 MNHEY and CDR2 SVGEGT. The CDR3 covers 18 residues. The CDR3 spells CASSYGGRSFLPGNTIYF. The CDR3 nucleotides are TGTGCCAGCAGTTACGGAGGGAGGTCCTTTCTGCCCGGAAACACCATATATTTT.

The chain joins TRBV5-1 to TRBJ2-5; 7 nucleotides match TRBD2. The CDR3 is made up of 14 amino acids. The trim removed 2 bases at V and 2 bases at J, leaving 3 bases unmatched. Per germline, CDR1 SGHRS and CDR2 YFSETQ. The CDR3 spells CASSFAGEQETQYF. The CDR3 DNA is TGCGCCAGCAGCTTCGCGGGGGAACAAGAGACCCAGTACTTC.

The chain carries TRBV30 and TRBJ2-1; tentatively, D is TRBD1 (6 bases). CDR3 length: 18 residues. The germline CDR1 and CDR2 sequences are GTSNPN and SVGIG (reference sequence). Trimming pared 8 bases from V and 0 bases from J, leaving 26 bases between. The CDR3 loop reads CAGGPTGAAESSYNEQFF. In nucleotides, the CDR3 is TGTGCCGGGGGCCCGACAGGAGCAGCGGAGAGCTCCTACAATGAGCAGTTCTTC.

The rearrangement joins TRBV11-3 to TRBJ1-2; D remains unclear. Trimming took 6 bases from V and 2 from J, leaving 13 bases between them. Germline CDR1 SGHNT, CDR2 YENEEA. This CDR3 contains 14 residues. Written as DNA, the CDR3 is TGTGCCAGCAGTCCTACAACAGAGAACTATGGCTACACCTTC. It yields the protein CASSPTTENYGYTF.

The rearrangement links TRBV7-9 to TRBJ1-1; D might be TRBD1 (5 bases). V shed 1 base and J shed 7 bases, with 16 bases lying between them. The CDR3 spans 15 residues. CDR1 SEHNR and CDR2 FQNEAQ come from the germline V gene (reference sequence). CDR3 region: CASSLGSGQGDEAFF. CDR3 sequence (DNA): TGTGCCAGCAGCTTAGGATCAGGGCAGGGCGATGAAGCTTTCTTT.

DNA of the CDR3: TGTGCCAGTAGTATAGATCCCGGGCAGGGGGCGGTTGGCACTGAAGCTTTCTTT. This codes for CASSIDPGQGAVGTEAFF. This rearrangement joins TRBV19 to TRBJ1-1, with 8 nucleotides matching TRBD1. V shed 0 bases and J 4 bases; nucleotides not matched to a gene: 13. The CDR3 length is 18 residues. CDR1 and CDR2 from the germline V gene are LNHDA and SQIVND (reference sequence). Filled out from reference TRBV19 and TRBJ1-1, the complete variable domain reads DGGITQSPKYLFRKEGQNVTLSCEQNLNHDAMYWYRQDPGQGLRLIYYSQIVNDFQKGDIAEGYSVSREKKESFPLTVTSAQKNPTAFYLCASSIDPGQGAVGTEAFFGQGTRLTVV.

The CDR3 sequence: CASSPQGTDNSPLHF. As DNA, the CDR3 is TGTGCCAGCAGTCCCCAGGGGACAGATAATTCACCCCTCCACTTT. The rearrangement joins TRBV6-2 or TRBV6-3 to TRBJ1-6; 7 bases are shared with TRBD1. The length of the CDR3 is 15 residues. Germline V lookup: CDR1 MNHEY, CDR2 SVGEGT. Unmatched junction bases numbered 6, after V lost 5 bases and J lost 5 bases.

V and J are TRBV24-1 and TRBJ2-2; 9 bases match TRBD1. The CDR3 has 17 amino acids. Per the germline V gene, CDR1 is KGHDR and CDR2 is SFDVKD. V dropped 2 bases and J dropped 3; count of bases not matched to a gene: 6. The CDR3: CATSDSSQGAYTGELFF. DNA for the CDR3: TGTGCCACCAGTGATTCTTCACAGGGGGCATACACCGGGGAGCTGTTTTTT.

The table lists this clone with a few counts. The V and J genes are TRBV7-9 and TRBJ2-7, with a weak D call TRBD1 (5 bases). This CDR3 is 12 amino acids long. V lost 5 bases and J 6 bases, leaving 11 bases between the germline ends. Germline CDR1 and CDR2: SEHNR and FQNEAQ (reference sequence). The chain's CDR3 is CASSQGLTEQYF. CDR3 bases: TGTGCCAGCAGCCAGGGCCTGACCGAGCAGTACTTC. Using reference TRBV7-9 and TRBJ2-7 for the parts outside the CDR3, the full variable domain is DTGVSQNPRHKITKRGQNVTFRCDPISEHNRLYWYRQTLGQGPEFLTYFQNEAQLEKSRLLSDRFSAERPKGSFSTLEIQRTEQGDSAMYLCASSQGLTEQYFGPGTRLTVT.

V usage is TRBV11-2 and J usage is TRBJ2-7; TRBD1 matches at 8 bases. Germline CDR1 reads SGHAT; CDR2 reads FQNNGV. CDR3 length: 15 residues. With V trimmed by 0 bases and J by 4 bases, 5 bases remained unmatched. The CDR3 loop reads CASSLDRNRGYEQYF. The CDR3 DNA reads as TGTGCCAGCAGCTTAGATAGGAACAGGGGGTACGAGCAGTACTTC.

The gene calls are TRBV6-1 and TRBJ1-4, with a weak D call TRBD1 (6 bases). The CDR3 has 14 residues. The germline V gene has CDR1 MNHNS and CDR2 SASEGT. Trimming removed 1 base at V and 8 bases at J, with 11 bases between. The CDR3 sequence is CASSEGVGHEKLFF. As DNA, the CDR3 is TGTGCCAGCAGTGAAGGGGTGGGACACGAAAAACTGTTTTTT.

The chain joins TRBV7-9 to TRBJ2-3; D might be TRBD2 (5 bases). Germline CDR1 is SEHNR and CDR2 is FQNEAQ (reference sequence). The CDR3 is made up of 15 amino acids. The V gene lost 3 bases and the J gene lost 0 bases, with 10 bases spanning the gap. The CDR3 here is CASSLGATSTDTQYF. DNA of the CDR3: TGTGCCAGCAGCTTGGGAGCCACTAGCACAGATACGCAGTATTTT.

V and J are TRBV3-1 (or the pseudogene TRBV3-2) and TRBJ2-1; 11 bases are a match to TRBD2. Germline lookup yields CDR1 LGHDT and CDR2 YNNKEL (reference sequence). V was clipped by 3 bases and J by 2 bases; unmatched bases: 3. This CDR3 contains 16 residues. The CDR3 region has the DNA TGTGCCAGCAGCCAGCTAGCGGGAGGTACCTACAATGAGCAGTTCTTC. Translated: CASSQLAGGTYNEQFF.

This clone was observed a handful of times. This chain connects TRBV11-2 to TRBJ2-2; D is ambiguous. The CDR3 has 15 amino acids. The ends were cut back, 7 bases at V and 2 bases at J, with 14 bases in the middle. Germline lookup yields CDR1 SGHAT and CDR2 FQNNGV. CDR3 nucleotide sequence: TGTGCCAGCACTCTCTCCCTAATTAACACCGGGGAGCTGTTTTTT. Translated: CASTLSLINTGELFF.

There are a few counts of this clone. The chain links TRBV7-9 to TRBJ2-1, with a possible D match to TRBD1 (6 bases). The CDR3 covers 15 residues. The germline V gene has CDR1 SEHNR and CDR2 FQNEAQ (reference sequence). V was trimmed by 5 bases and J by 5 bases, leaving 16 bases between them. CDR3 in amino acids: CASSHTGLGNNEQFF. In DNA form, the CDR3 reads TGTGCCAGCAGCCACACAGGGCTAGGAAACAATGAGCAGTTCTTC.

This chain connects TRBV5-1 to TRBJ2-1; 9 positions agree with TRBD2. Germline values: CDR1 SGHRS, CDR2 YFSETQ. This CDR3 has 16 residues. V shed 4 bases and J 4 bases; nucleotides not matched to a gene: 9. CDR3 residues: CASSGPGLAIYNEQFF. CDR3 DNA: TGCGCCAGCAGCGGCCCGGGACTAGCCATTTACAATGAGCAGTTCTTC.

Only a few counts were recorded for this clone. The chain combines TRBV6-5 with TRBJ1-1, with TRBD1 as a possible D gene (6 bases). The V and J ends lost 8 bases and 3 bases respectively, with 16 bases between them. There are 14 residues in the CDR3. Germline CDR1 and CDR2: MNHEY and SVGAGI. This chain's CDR3 is CASQDLQGYTEAFF. The CDR3 DNA reads as TGTGCCAGCCAAGACCTACAGGGATACACTGAAGCTTTCTTT.

The rearrangement joins TRBV28 to TRBJ2-2; 10 bases align to TRBD1. Germline V gene lookup returns CDR1 MDHEN and CDR2 SYDVKM. There are 16 residues in the CDR3. V trimming: 3 bases; J trimming: 5 bases; junction bases outside the gene matches: 6. The CDR3 sequence is CASSLGTGARTGELFF. For the CDR3, the DNA is TGTGCCAGCAGTTTGGGGACAGGGGCGCGGACCGGGGAGCTGTTTTTT.

J is TRBJ2-5 and V is TRBV30; D call uncertain. Trimming shortened V by 1 base and J by 1 base, and 7 bases separated the two germline ends. CDR1 and CDR2 from the germline V gene are GTSNPN and SVGIG (reference sequence). This CDR3 is built from 13 residues. The CDR3 sequence is CAWSGAAQETQYF. CDR3 nucleotide sequence: TGTGCCTGGAGTGGCGCCGCCCAAGAGACCCAGTACTTC. Full variable domain (remainder filled in from reference TRBV30 and TRBJ2-5): SQTIHQWPATLVQPVGSPLSLECTVEGTSNPNLYWYRQAAGRGLQLLFYSVGIGQISSEVPQNLSASRPQDRQFILSSKKLLLSDSGFYLCAWSGAAQETQYFGPGTRLLVL.

This clone was observed a handful of times. The rearrangement uses TRBV6-5 and TRBJ2-7, with TRBD2 matching over 12 bases. Germline V gene sequence: CDR1 MNHEY, CDR2 SVGAGI. V lost 6 bases and J lost 0; bases outside the gene matches: 3. The CDR3 runs 15 residues. The CDR3 protein is CASRGLAGPSYEQYF. Here the CDR3 DNA reads TGTGCCAGCAGAGGACTAGCGGGACCCTCCTACGAGCAGTACTTC.

CDR3 DNA: TGTGCCAGCGGCAGGGGGCTGGACGGCTACACCTTC. As protein: CASGRGLDGYTF. The chain couples TRBV6-6 to TRBJ1-2; 8 positions match TRBD1. V lost 8 bases and J lost 8; bases outside the gene matches: 7. The CDR3 runs to 12 residues. Germline loops: CDR1 MNHNY, CDR2 SVGAGI (reference sequence).

The gene calls are TRBV30 and TRBJ1-1; 10 positions match TRBD1. With 1 base clipped from V and 11 bases from J, the junction kept 7 bases outside the gene matches. Germline V CDR1 and CDR2: GTSNPN, SVGIG (reference sequence). The CDR3 length is 13 residues. The CDR3 loop is CAWSADRGQRAFF. The CDR3, as DNA: TGTGCCTGGAGTGCCGACAGGGGGCAGAGGGCTTTCTTT.